The 29 T cell receptor beta chains below were found in one sample sequenced in a study of cytomegalovirus exposure and HLA in healthy donors. The PCR had 60 Vbeta and 13 Jbeta primers. The method was immunoSEQ multiplex PCR; TCRdb's version includes in-frame clones alone and lacks a portion of them. Of 90,000 to 100,000 clones listed, approximately 78% are singletons. The material sequenced was PBMCs. These receptors all stem from a woman in her fifties or sixties in good health and CMV-seronegative.

V is TRBV4-3 and J is TRBJ2-7; D is undetermined. There are 13 residues in the CDR3. Germline CDR1 reads LGHNA; CDR2 reads YSLEER. Trimming removed 0 bases from V and 4 bases from J, with 7 bases in between. CDR3 coding DNA: TGCGCCAGCAGCCAAGATTTGCTATACGAGCAGTACTTC. Protein product: CASSQDLLYEQYF.

The rearrangement joins TRBV7-9 to TRBJ1-1; 7 nucleotides agree with TRBD1. V gave up 5 bases and J gave up 5 bases; unmatched junction bases: 11. CDR3 length equals 15 residues. Germline V gene sequence: CDR1 SEHNR, CDR2 FQNEAQ (reference sequence). In DNA form, the CDR3 reads TGTGCCAGCAGCCTCTGGACAGGAGGTGGTACTGAAGCTTTCTTT. It specifies CASSLWTGGGTEAFF.

This sequence joins TRBV30 and TRBJ2-1, with TRBD2 identical over 8 bases. In germline, CDR1 is GTSNPN, CDR2 SVGIG (reference sequence). The CDR3 sequence is 16 residues long. With 2 bases clipped from V and 5 bases from J, the junction kept 11 bases outside the gene matches. The chain's CDR3 is CAWSPPPDGGDNEQFF. As DNA, the CDR3 is TGTGCCTGGAGTCCCCCCCCCGACGGGGGGGACAATGAGCAGTTCTTC.

This sequence joins TRBV5-1 and TRBJ2-1; unclear D gene. V dropped 3 bases and J dropped 5 bases, with 3 bases sitting between them. CDR1 is SGHRS and CDR2 is YFSETQ in the germline V gene. The CDR3 is 11 amino acids. For the CDR3, the DNA is TGCGCCAGCAGCTCTGACAATGAGCAGTTCTTC. Its translation: CASSSDNEQFF.

The chain is built from TRBV4-1 and TRBJ2-7; possible D gene TRBD1, 6 bases. V was trimmed by 8 bases and J by 5 bases, leaving 19 bases between them. The CDR3 has 14 residues. Germline CDR1 reads MGHRA; CDR2 reads YSYEKL. CDR3 DNA: TGCGCCAGCGGGGCTAACAGGGAAGCCGACGAGCAGTACTTC. It codes for CASGANREADEQYF.

The chain carries TRBV7-9 and TRBJ2-7; 8 bases map to TRBD1. V shed 2 bases, J shed 6 bases, and the junction held 9 bases outside the gene matches. Germline lookup yields CDR1 SEHNR and CDR2 FQNEAQ (reference sequence). The CDR3 is 15 amino acids. The CDR3 nucleotides read TGTGCCAGCAGCTTAATTGGGACAGGAGTTCCCGAGCAGTACTTC. It yields the protein CASSLIGTGVPEQYF.

V gene TRBV19 combines with J gene TRBJ2-3, with TRBD2 as a possible D gene (6 bases). Trimming stripped 6 bases from V and 5 bases from J, with 12 bases between. The CDR3 extends over 13 amino acids. Germline-derived CDR1 and CDR2 are LNHDA and SQIVND (reference sequence). The CDR3 loop is CASSPPGVDTQYF. Here the CDR3 DNA reads TGTGCCAGTAGCCCTCCGGGAGTAGATACGCAGTATTTT.

The V and J genes are TRBV2 and TRBJ1-3; D is unclear. V was pared by 3 bases and J by 4 bases, with 7 bases between. The germline gives CDR1 SNHLY, CDR2 FYNNEI. The CDR3 extends over 13 amino acids. As DNA, the CDR3 is TGTGCCAGCAGTGAGAGGGAGGGAAACACCATATATTTT. Translating it yields CASSEREGNTIYF.

This chain joins TRBV19 and TRBJ2-3; tentatively, D is TRBD1 (5 bases). The ends were cut back, 3 bases at V and 5 bases at J, with 15 bases in the middle. Germline CDR1 is LNHDA and CDR2 is SQIVND (reference sequence). This CDR3 has 15 amino acids. The DNA of the CDR3 is TGTGCCAGTAGTATTCACACTCAGGGTGAAGATACGCAGTATTTT. Translated: CASSIHTQGEDTQYF.

This sequence joins TRBV19 and TRBJ2-1; TRBD2 matches at 16 bases. V shed 9 bases and J 7 bases; nucleotides not matched to a gene: 18. Germline CDR1 reads LNHDA; CDR2 reads SQIVND (reference sequence). CDR3 length: 19 amino acids. The CDR3 DNA follows: TGTGCCAGCTCCGGGACTAGCGGGAGGGCCGGGCACCTCCGGAATGAGCAGTTCTTC. This gives the protein CASSGTSGRAGHLRNEQFF. Drawing the rest from reference TRBV19 and TRBJ2-1, the complete variable domain is DGGITQSPKYLFRKEGQNVTLSCEQNLNHDAMYWYRQDPGQGLRLIYYSQIVNDFQKGDIAEGYSVSREKKESFPLTVTSAQKNPTAFYLCASSGTSGRAGHLRNEQFFGPGTRLTVL.

The V gene is TRBV6-1, the J gene TRBJ1-3; D is unclear. Trimming removed 2 bases from V and 0 bases from J, with 2 bases in between. Germline V gives CDR1 MNHNS, CDR2 SASEGT. This CDR3 has 13 amino acids. The CDR3 DNA reads as TGTGCCAGCAGTGAATACTCTGGAAACACCATATATTTT. It is translated as CASSEYSGNTIYF.

This chain joins TRBV9 and TRBJ1-2; TRBD1 matches at 8 bases. V was clipped by 3 bases and J by 4 bases; unmatched bases: 5. The CDR3 is 14 amino acids. Germline lookup yields CDR1 SGDLS and CDR2 YYNGEE. CDR3 nucleotide sequence: TGTGCCAGCAGCGCCTCCGGGACAGGCTATGGCTACACCTTC. Translated: CASSASGTGYGYTF.

The rearrangement joins TRBV15 to TRBJ2-2, with TRBD2 matching over 11 bases. The CDR3 is 15 amino acids. V shed 0 bases, J shed 6 bases, and the junction held 0 bases outside the gene matches. Germline CDR1 reads LNHNV; CDR2 reads YYDKDF (reference sequence). The CDR3 nucleotides read TGTGCCACCAGCAGAGAACTAGCGGGAGCCGGGGAGCTGTTTTTT. This codes for CATSRELAGAGELFF.

The rearrangement joins TRBV29-1 to TRBJ1-2, with D hard to call. The V end lost 0 bases, the J end lost 1 base, and 6 bases lay between the germline ends. The CDR3 is 13 amino acids. Germline CDR1 SQVTM, CDR2 ANQGSEA. The CDR3 DNA is TGCAGCGTTGAAGAGTTTAGTAACTATGGCTACACCTTC. This gives the protein CSVEEFSNYGYTF.

This chain links TRBV9 with TRBJ1-4; 7 bases agree with TRBD1. The length of the CDR3 is 15 residues. From germline, CDR1 is SGDLS and CDR2 YYNGEE. The J segment lost 8 bases and the V segment lost 0 bases, leaving 7 bases of the junction unmatched. The CDR3 nucleotides are TGTGCCAGCAGCGTAGAGGCCAGGGGGTTCGAAAAACTGTTTTTT. Its protein product is CASSVEARGFEKLFF.

Worth noting for this clone: This sample also contains other DNA sequences that code for the same CDR3. The chain is built from TRBV28 and TRBJ1-1; the D is unclear. The CDR3 contains 12 residues. Trimming cost V 4 bases and J 2 bases, with 5 bases left between them. Germline V lookup: CDR1 MDHEN, CDR2 SYDVKM. DNA for the CDR3: TGTGCCAGCAGTTCAGTTAACACTGAAGCTTTCTTT. Translating gives CASSSVNTEAFF. The whole variable domain, filled in from reference TRBV28 and TRBJ1-1, reads DVKVTQSSRYLVKRTGEKVFLECVQDMDHENMFWYRQDPGLGLRLIYFSYDVKMKEKGDIPEGYSVSREKKERFSLILESASTNQTSMYLCASSSVNTEAFFGQGTRLTVV.

CDR3 protein: CASSRDRNQPQHF. The CDR3, as DNA: TGTGCCAGCAGCCGGGACAGAAATCAGCCCCAGCATTTT. The rearrangement uses TRBV27 and TRBJ1-5, with 7 bases that match TRBD1. CDR3 length: 13 amino acids. Germline V CDR1 and CDR2: MNHEY, SMNVEV (reference sequence). Trimming cost V 6 bases and J 4 bases; bases outside gene matches: 3.

V gene TRBV5-1 combines with J gene TRBJ2-3, with no clear D. CDR3 length equals 15 residues. Per germline, CDR1 SGHRS and CDR2 YFSETQ. V was cut by 0 bases and J by 2 bases, with 10 bases left in between. CDR3 region: CASSLDVANTDTQYF. The CDR3, as DNA: TGCGCCAGCAGCTTGGATGTCGCGAACACAGATACGCAGTATTTT.

The rearrangement links TRBV7-2 to TRBJ2-7, with a tentative D call TRBD1 (6 bases). The CDR3 sequence is 12 residues long. V lost 4 bases, J lost 5 bases, and 9 bases lay in between. Germline CDR1 SGHTA, CDR2 FQGNSA. The CDR3 reads CASSYYRDEQYF. DNA of the CDR3: TGTGCCAGCAGCTATTACAGGGACGAGCAGTACTTC.

The chain uses TRBV7-8 and TRBJ2-7; no clear D. Trimming took 5 bases from V and 3 from J, leaving 17 bases between them. CDR3 length: 15 residues. The germline V gene encodes CDR1 SGHVS and CDR2 FQNEAQ. CDR3 in DNA: TGTGCCAGCAGCCCAAAAGCTACGCCCCTCTACGAGCAGTACTTC. This codes for CASSPKATPLYEQYF.

The chain joins TRBV6-5 to TRBJ1-6; no reliable D call. Germline CDR1 MNHEY, CDR2 SVGAGI. The CDR3 is 15 amino acids. The germline V and J ends were trimmed by 5 bases and 0 bases, with 8 bases remaining between them. CDR3 nucleotides: TGTGCCAGCAGTAGAGATTTCTCCTATAATTCACCCCTCCACTTT. It specifies CASSRDFSYNSPLHF.

The chain employs TRBV28 and TRBJ1-2, with a tentative D call TRBD1 (6 bases). Trimming removed 7 bases at V and 8 bases at J, with 14 bases between. The CDR3 spans 12 residues. The germline V gene has CDR1 MDHEN and CDR2 SYDVKM. CDR3 DNA: TGTGCCAGCACCCTCAACAGGGAAGGCTACACCTTC. It specifies CASTLNREGYTF.

The V and J genes are TRBV7-9 and TRBJ1-2; 7 nucleotides match TRBD1. Trimming removed 1 base from V and 4 bases from J; junction bases left unmatched: 6. Germline V gene sequence: CDR1 SEHNR, CDR2 FQNEAQ (reference sequence). The CDR3 spans 15 residues. CDR3 in amino acids: CASSLGLGTVYGYTF. The CDR3 bases are TGTGCCAGCAGCTTAGGTCTGGGGACAGTCTATGGCTACACCTTC.

The V gene is TRBV6-1, the J gene TRBJ1-5; no clear D. V was pared by 3 bases and J by 12 bases, with 15 bases between. The CDR3 spans 13 residues. The germline CDR1 and CDR2 sequences are MNHNS and SASEGT. The CDR3 bases are TGTGCCAGCAGTGAGGAATCCGCTAGCCTCCAGCATTTT. Encoded protein: CASSEESASLQHF.

This clone has more than one count but fewer than ten. The chain has TRBV6-4 and TRBJ2-2; 9 bases align to TRBD2. V was pared by 6 bases and J by 8 bases, with 10 bases of the junction left unmatched. Germline V gene sequence: CDR1 MRHNA, CDR2 SNTAGT. There are 15 residues in the CDR3. The CDR3 here is CASRIVAGATGELFF. The CDR3, as DNA: TGTGCCAGCAGGATTGTAGCGGGGGCCACGGGGGAGCTGTTTTTT.

The table lists this clone with a count of one. The chain couples TRBV13 to TRBJ2-3, with 10 bases identical to TRBD2. Germline CDR1 reads PRHDT; CDR2 reads FYEKMQ (reference sequence). The CDR3 is made up of 16 amino acids. With V trimmed by 3 bases and J by 3 bases, 6 bases remained unmatched. The CDR3 DNA is TGTGCCAGCAGCTTCCTTAGCGGGGGGAGGACAGATACGCAGTATTTT. It encodes CASSFLSGGRTDTQYF.

The chain carries TRBV6-5 and TRBJ2-1, with 7 bases that match TRBD2. The germline gives CDR1 MNHEY, CDR2 SVGAGI. After removal of 8 bases from V and 0 bases from J, the junction contained 1 base not matched to a gene. There are 13 residues in the CDR3. As DNA, the CDR3 is TGTGCCAGCGGGGGGGGCTCCTACAATGAGCAGTTCTTC. Translation: CASGGGSYNEQFF.

The chain combines TRBV6-5 with TRBJ2-1; TRBD1 agrees at 7 bases. Trimming took 5 bases from V and 4 from J; bases not matched to a gene: 2. Germline V gene sequence: CDR1 MNHEY, CDR2 SVGAGI. The CDR3 length is 13 residues. The CDR3 DNA sequence: TGTGCCAGCAGTAGGGGACAGTACAATGAGCAGTTCTTC. It encodes CASSRGQYNEQFF.

The CDR3: CASSPARQGYEQYF. CDR3 DNA sequence: TGCGCCAGCAGTCCCGCGCGACAGGGTTACGAGCAGTACTTC. V is TRBV4-3 and J is TRBJ2-7; the match to TRBD1 covers 7 bases. Germline trimming cut 6 bases from V and 4 bases from J; bases unmatched to any gene: 9. CDR1 and CDR2 from the germline V gene are LGHNA and YSLEER. The CDR3 loop spans 14 amino acids.